The TCR beta chain described here comes from a study of blood T cell repertoires in COVID-19. Study-wide context: PBMCs, B-cell-depleted T cells, or T cells provided the cDNA or gDNA that made up the material.

This clone showed up just once. The CDR3 runs to 16 residues. J gave up 4 bases and V 7 bases, and 6 bases lay outside the gene matches. Germline CDR1 is LNHDA and CDR2 is SQIVND (reference sequence). Original processing methods: Nucleated cell counts were estimated from reference gene primer amplification. Profiling relied on immunoSEQ multiplex PCR, and the TCRdb table lists in-frame clones only, not all of them. That table furnishes V, J and clone size, whereas the DNA furnished D and trimming. The sample has about 140,000 clones, about 82% seen once; the top ten hold around 4.2%. This chain uses TRBV19 with TRBJ2-1, with TRBD2 identical over 14 bases. The origin of this receptor is a woman at least 80 years old with active or convalescent COVID-19. The material sequenced was peripheral blood. CDR3 protein: CASNPTSGGVYNEQFF. The CDR3 DNA reads as TGTGCCAGTAATCCGACTAGCGGGGGGGTATACAATGAGCAGTTCTTC.